This note documents a single TCR beta chain sequence. Original analysis: Reference gene primer amplification yielded estimated nucleated cell counts. TCRdb's table, derived via immunoSEQ multiplex PCR, lists solely in-frame clones and lacks some. The DNA was the basis for D and trimming; V, J and clone size are from that table. Among some 150,000 clones listed, 85% to 90% were seen once. This record belongs to a study of blood T cell repertoires in COVID-19. Study context: Spain, Italy and the United States supplied samples that represented acute and convalescent COVID-19. T cells, B-cell-depleted T cells, or PBMCs supplied cDNA or gDNA.

This clonotype was obtained from a woman in her thirties or forties with acute or convalescent COVID-19. Sequencing was done on a sample of peripheral blood.

CDR3 coding DNA: TGCGCCAGCAGCAAAGGGGATAGCGGGCGAGAGACCCAGTACTTC. Translating gives CASSKGDSGRETQYF. The chain employs TRBV4-1 and TRBJ2-5; 7 nucleotides line up with TRBD2. The trim removed 5 bases at V and 4 bases at J, leaving 10 bases unmatched. CDR3 size: 15 residues. The germline gives CDR1 MGHRA, CDR2 YSYEKL.